This T cell receptor beta chain was obtained from a study of blood T cell repertoires in COVID-19. Produced via immunoSEQ multiplex PCR; TCRdb's table is partial and in-frame only. This table has 200,000 to 250,000 clones, 87% appearing once. This CDR3 is 14 amino acids long. Germline CDR1 and CDR2: SNHLY and FYNNEI. Deletions cut 6 bases from V and 2 bases from J, with 13 bases between. Sequenced material: PBMCs or T cells enriched from blood (not recorded which). The chain has TRBV2 and TRBJ1-2; no firm D call. This sequence originates from a man between 18 and 35 years old with acute COVID-19. For the CDR3, the DNA is TGTGCCAGCAGCCGGTCCTTCTTAAACTATGGCTACACCTTC. Protein sequence: CASSRSFLNYGYTF.